The 4 T cell receptor beta chains below come from one sample, sequenced in a study of T cell repertoires in cytomegalovirus infection (dated by TCRdb to the late 2010s). Their recognized antigens are unknown. The instrument given in TCRdb is Illumina HiSeq 1500. TCRdb passed the public sequencing reads through fastp at Q25 and MiXCR, retaining productive beta sequences. Rows are combined by CDR3 protein, so each entry shows the most common genes and DNA. This sample comprises about 900,000 distinct CDR3 sequences, about a third of them detected only once. About an eighth of the sample lies in the top ten. The treatment or condition label here, explained by the study, means: in vitro stimulation with specific CMV peptide epitopes to enrich CMV-specific T cells. The specimen comprised cultured CD8+ T cells from PBMCs, sampled from culture after CMV antigen stimulation. The source of these receptors is a human donor in good health (CMV status not recorded). Some clones in this sample may be carry-over from other donors' samples.

This rearrangement joins TRBV7-9 to TRBJ2-1; 10 nucleotides match TRBD2. The V and J ends lost 4 bases and 5 bases, in that order; junction bases with no gene match: 8. Germline CDR1 and CDR2: SEHNR and FQNEAQ (reference sequence). CDR3 length: 16 amino acids. CDR3 sequence (DNA): TGTGCCAGCAGCTCCTTAGCGGGGGGTATAGACAATGAGCAGTTCTTC. This gives the protein CASSSLAGGIDNEQFF. The full variable domain, with the rest looked up from reference TRBV7-9 and TRBJ2-1, is DTGVSQNPRHKITKRGQNVTFRCDPISEHNRLYWYRQTLGQGPEFLTYFQNEAQLEKSRLLSDRFSAERPKGSFSTLEIQRTEQGDSAMYLCASSSLAGGIDNEQFFGPGTRLTVL.

This clonotype appeared a few times. CDR3 region: CASSPPDLNTEAFF. CDR3 DNA: TGTGCCAGCAGCCCCCCGGATCTGAACACTGAAGCTTTCTTT. The chain links TRBV5-6 to TRBJ1-1; D uncertain. Germline V gives CDR1 SGHDT, CDR2 YYEEEE. Between the trimmed V and J ends, which lost 4 bases and 0 bases, there was a span of 10 bases. The CDR3 extends over 14 amino acids.

The rearrangement links TRBV15 to TRBJ2-7; a weak D match, TRBD2 (5 bases). Looked up from germline, CDR1 is LNHNV and CDR2 is YYDKDF (reference sequence). Trimming removed 7 bases from V and 5 bases from J, with 12 bases in between. The CDR3 totals 12 residues. The CDR3 region is CATTTGSHEQYF. The CDR3, as DNA: TGTGCCACCACAACGGGGTCCCACGAGCAGTACTTC.

Ten or more counts support this clonotype. The chain employs TRBV7-2 and TRBJ2-7; D unresolved. The CDR3 runs 12 residues. The germline gives CDR1 SGHTA, CDR2 FQGNSA. V was shortened by 4 bases and J by 2 bases, with 6 bases between the two germline ends. The CDR3 region is CASSSGAYEQYV. The CDR3 nucleotides read TGTGCCAGCAGCTCAGGAGCCTACGAGCAGTACGTC.